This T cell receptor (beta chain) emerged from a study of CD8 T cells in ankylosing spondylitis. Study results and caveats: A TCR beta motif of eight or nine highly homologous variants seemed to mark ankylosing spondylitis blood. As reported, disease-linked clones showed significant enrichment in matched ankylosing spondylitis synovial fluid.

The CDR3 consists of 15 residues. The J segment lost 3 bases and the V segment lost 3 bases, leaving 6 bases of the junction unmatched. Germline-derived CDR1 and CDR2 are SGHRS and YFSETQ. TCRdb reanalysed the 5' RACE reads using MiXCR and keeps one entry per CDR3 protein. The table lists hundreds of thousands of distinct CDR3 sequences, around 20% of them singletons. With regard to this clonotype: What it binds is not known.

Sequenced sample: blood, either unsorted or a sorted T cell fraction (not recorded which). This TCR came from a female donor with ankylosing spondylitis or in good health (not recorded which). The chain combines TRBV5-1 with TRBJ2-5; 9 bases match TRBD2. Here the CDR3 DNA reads TGCGCCAGCAGCTGGATGGTAGCGGGAGAAGAGACCCAGTACTTC. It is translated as CASSWMVAGEETQYF. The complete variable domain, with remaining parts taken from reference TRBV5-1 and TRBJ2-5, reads KAGVTQTPRYLIKTRGQQVTLSCSPISGHRSVSWYQQTPGQGLQFLFEYFSETQRNKGNFPGRFSGRQFSNSRSEMNVSTLELGDSALYLCASSWMVAGEETQYFGPGTRLLVL.